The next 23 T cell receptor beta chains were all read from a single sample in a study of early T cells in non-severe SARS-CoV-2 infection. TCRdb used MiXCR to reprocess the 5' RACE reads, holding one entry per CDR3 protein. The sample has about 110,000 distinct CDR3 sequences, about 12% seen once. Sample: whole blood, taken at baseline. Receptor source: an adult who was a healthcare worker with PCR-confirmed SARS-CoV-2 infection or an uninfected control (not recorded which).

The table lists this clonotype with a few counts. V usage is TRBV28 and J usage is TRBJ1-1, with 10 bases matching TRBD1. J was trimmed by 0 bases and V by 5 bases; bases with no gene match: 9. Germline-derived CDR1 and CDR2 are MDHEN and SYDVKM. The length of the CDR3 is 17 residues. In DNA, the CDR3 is TGTGCCAGCAGTAACCGGGACAGGGGAATTATGAACACTGAAGCTTTCTTT. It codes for CASSNRDRGIMNTEAFF.

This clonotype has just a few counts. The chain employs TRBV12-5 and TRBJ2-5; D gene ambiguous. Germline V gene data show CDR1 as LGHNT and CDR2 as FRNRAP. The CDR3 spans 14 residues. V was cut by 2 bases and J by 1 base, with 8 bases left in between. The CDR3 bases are TGTGCTAGTGGTTTGTCTCCGGTCCAAGAGACCCAGTACTTC. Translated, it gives CASGLSPVQETQYF.

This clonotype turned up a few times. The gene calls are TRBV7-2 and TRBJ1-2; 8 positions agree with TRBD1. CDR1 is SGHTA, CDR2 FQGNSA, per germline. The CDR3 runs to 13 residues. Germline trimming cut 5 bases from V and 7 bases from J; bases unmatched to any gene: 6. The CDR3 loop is CASSLRQGSGYTF. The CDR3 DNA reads TGTGCCAGCAGCCTTAGACAGGGGTCTGGCTACACCTTC.

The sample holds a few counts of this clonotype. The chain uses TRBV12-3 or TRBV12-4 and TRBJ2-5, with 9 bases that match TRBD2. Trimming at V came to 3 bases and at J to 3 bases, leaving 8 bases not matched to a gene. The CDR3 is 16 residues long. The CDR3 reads CASSFGISGGEETQYF. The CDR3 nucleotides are TGTGCCAGCAGTTTCGGGATTAGCGGGGGAGAAGAGACCCAGTACTTC.

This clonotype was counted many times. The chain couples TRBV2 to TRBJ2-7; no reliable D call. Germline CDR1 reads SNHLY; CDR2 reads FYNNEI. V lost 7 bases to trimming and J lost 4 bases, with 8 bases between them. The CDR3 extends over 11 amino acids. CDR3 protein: CASTPAYEQYF. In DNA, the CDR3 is TGTGCCAGCACGCCCGCGTACGAGCAGTACTTC.

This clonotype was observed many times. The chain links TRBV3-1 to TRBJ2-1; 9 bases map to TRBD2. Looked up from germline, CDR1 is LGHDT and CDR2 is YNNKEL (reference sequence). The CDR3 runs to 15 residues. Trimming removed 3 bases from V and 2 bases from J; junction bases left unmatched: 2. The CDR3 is CASSQVAGAYNEQFF. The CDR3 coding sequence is TGTGCCAGCAGCCAGGTAGCGGGAGCCTACAATGAGCAGTTCTTC.

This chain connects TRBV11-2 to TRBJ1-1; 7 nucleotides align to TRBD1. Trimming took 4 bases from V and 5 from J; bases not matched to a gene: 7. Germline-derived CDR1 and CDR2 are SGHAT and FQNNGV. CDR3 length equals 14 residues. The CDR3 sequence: CASSSDRVGTEAFF. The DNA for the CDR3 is TGTGCCAGCAGCTCAGACAGGGTAGGAACTGAAGCTTTCTTT.

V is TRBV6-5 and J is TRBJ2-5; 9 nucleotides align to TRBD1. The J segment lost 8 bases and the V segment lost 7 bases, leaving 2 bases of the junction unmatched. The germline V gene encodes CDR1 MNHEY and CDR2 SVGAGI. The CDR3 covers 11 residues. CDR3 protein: CASKTGGTQYF. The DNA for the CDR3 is TGTGCCAGCAAGACAGGGGGAACCCAGTACTTC.

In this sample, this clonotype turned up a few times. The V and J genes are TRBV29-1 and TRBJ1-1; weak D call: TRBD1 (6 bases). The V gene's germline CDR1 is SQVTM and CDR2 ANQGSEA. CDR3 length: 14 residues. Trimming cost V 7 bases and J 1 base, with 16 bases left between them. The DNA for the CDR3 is TGCAGCGCTACAGGGCCAGGGTCGAACACTGAAGCTTTCTTT. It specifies CSATGPGSNTEAFF.

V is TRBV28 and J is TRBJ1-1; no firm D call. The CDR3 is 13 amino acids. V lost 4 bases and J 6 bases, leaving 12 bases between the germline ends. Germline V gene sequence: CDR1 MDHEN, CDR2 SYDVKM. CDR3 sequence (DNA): TGTGCCAGCAGTTCACCTCCGTTAGCTGAAGCTTTCTTT. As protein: CASSSPPLAEAFF.

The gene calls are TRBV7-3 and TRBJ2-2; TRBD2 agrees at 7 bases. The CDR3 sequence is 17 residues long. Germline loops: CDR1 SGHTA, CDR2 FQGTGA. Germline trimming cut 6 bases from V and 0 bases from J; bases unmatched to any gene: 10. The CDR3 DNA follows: TGTGCCAGCAGTTTTACGCGGGGAGGGGCGAACACCGGGGAGCTGTTTTTT. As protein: CASSFTRGGANTGELFF. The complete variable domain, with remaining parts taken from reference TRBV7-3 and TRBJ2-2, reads GAGVSQTPSNKVTEKGKYVELRCDPISGHTALYWYRQSLGQGPEFLIYFQGTGAADDSGLPNDRFFAVRPEGSVSTLKIQRTERGDSAVYLCASSFTRGGANTGELFFGEGSRLTVL.

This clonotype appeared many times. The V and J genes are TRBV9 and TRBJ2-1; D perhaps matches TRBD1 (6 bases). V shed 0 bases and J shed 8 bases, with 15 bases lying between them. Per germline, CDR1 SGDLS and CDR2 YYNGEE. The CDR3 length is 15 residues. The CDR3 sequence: CASSVGPTGMDEQFF. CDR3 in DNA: TGTGCCAGCAGCGTAGGTCCCACAGGGATGGATGAGCAGTTCTTC.

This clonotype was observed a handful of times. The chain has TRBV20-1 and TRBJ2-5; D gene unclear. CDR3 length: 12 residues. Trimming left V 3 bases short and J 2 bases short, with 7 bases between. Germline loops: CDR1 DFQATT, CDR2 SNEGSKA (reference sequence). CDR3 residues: CSARIWQETQYF. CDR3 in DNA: TGCAGTGCTAGGATCTGGCAAGAGACCCAGTACTTC.

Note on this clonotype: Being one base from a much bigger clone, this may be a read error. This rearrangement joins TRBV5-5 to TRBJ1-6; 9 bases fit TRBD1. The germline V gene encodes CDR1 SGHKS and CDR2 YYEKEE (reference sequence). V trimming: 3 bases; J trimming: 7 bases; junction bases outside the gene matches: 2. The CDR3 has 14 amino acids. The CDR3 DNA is TGTGCCAGCAGCTCACAGGGGGCGAATTCACCCCTCCACTTT. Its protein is CASSSQGANSPLHF. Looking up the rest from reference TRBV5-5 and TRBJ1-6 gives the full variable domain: DAGVTQSPTHLIKTRGQQVTLRCSPISGHKSVSWYQQVLGQGPQFIFQYYEKEERGRGNFPDRFSARQFPNYSSELNVNALLLGDSALYLCASSSQGANSPLHFGNGTRLTVT.

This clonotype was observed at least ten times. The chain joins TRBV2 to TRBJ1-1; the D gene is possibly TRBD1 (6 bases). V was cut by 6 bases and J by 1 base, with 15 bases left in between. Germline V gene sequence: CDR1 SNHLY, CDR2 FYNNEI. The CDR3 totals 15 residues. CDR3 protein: CASRAGARRNTEAFF. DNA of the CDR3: TGTGCCAGCAGGGCGGGGGCTCGGCGGAACACTGAAGCTTTCTTT.

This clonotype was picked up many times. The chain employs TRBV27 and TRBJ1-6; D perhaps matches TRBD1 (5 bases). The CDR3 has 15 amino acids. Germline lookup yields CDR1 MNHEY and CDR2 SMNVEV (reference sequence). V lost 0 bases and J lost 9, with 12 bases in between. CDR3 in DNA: TGTGCCAGCAGTTTATCTCCAGGGTACGGTTCACCCCTCCACTTT. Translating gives CASSLSPGYGSPLHF.

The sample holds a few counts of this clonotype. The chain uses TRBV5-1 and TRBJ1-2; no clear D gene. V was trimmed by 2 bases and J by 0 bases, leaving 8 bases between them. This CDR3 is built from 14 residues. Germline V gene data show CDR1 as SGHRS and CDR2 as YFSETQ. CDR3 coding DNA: TGCGCCAGCAGCTTCAGTGGGACTAACTATGGCTACACCTTC. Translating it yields CASSFSGTNYGYTF.

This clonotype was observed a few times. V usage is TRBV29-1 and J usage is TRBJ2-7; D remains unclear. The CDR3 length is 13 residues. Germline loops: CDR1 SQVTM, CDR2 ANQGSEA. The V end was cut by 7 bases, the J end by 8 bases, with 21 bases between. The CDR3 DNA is TGCAGCGCCCTGGACGGAGATCTACGAAAGCAGTACTTC. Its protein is CSALDGDLRKQYF.

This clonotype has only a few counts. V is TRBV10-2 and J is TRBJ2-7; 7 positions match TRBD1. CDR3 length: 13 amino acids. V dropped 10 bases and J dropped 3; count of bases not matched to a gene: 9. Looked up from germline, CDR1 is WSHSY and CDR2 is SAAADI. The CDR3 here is CATWDSLGYEQYF. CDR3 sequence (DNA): TGCGCCACCTGGGACAGCCTGGGCTACGAGCAGTACTTC.

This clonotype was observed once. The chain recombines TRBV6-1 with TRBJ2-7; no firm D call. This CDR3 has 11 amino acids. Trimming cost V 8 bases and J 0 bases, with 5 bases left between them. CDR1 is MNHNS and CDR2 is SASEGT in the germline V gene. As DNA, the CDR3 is TGTGCCAGCGCAGCCTCCTACGAGCAGTACTTC. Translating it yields CASAASYEQYF.

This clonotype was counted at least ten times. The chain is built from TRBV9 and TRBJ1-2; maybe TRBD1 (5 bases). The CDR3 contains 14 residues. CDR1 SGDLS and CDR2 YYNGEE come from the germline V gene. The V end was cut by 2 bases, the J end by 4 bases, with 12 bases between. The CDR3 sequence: CASSVEGDLYGYTF. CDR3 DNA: TGTGCCAGCAGCGTGGAAGGGGACCTCTATGGCTACACCTTC.

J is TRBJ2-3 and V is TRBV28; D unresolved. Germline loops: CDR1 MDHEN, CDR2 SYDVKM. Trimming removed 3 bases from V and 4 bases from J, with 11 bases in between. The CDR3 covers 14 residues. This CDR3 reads CASSFPVEADTQYF. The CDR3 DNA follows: TGTGCCAGCAGTTTTCCAGTCGAGGCAGATACGCAGTATTTT.

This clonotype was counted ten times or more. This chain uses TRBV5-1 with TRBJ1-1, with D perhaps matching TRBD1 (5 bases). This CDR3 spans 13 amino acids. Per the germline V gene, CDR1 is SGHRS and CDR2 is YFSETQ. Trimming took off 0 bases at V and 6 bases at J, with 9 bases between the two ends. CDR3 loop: CASSLGEQAEAFF. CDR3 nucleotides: TGCGCCAGCAGCTTGGGCGAACAGGCTGAAGCTTTCTTT.